By sample share, the clone carrying this TCR beta chain is medium-sized. The sample belongs to a study of T cell repertoires in cytomegalovirus infection. MiXCR was run by TCRdb on the reads, yielding one entry per CDR3 protein. Found here are 160,000 or so distinct CDR3 sequences, roughly a sixth of them singletons; the top ten hold around 20%. Sequencing used CD8+ T cells from PBMCs. The receptor was isolated from a human donor in good health (CMV status not recorded). Some clones in this sample may be carry-over from other donors' samples.

Here the CDR3 reads CASSSSSGETEQYF. CDR3 DNA sequence: TGTGCCAGCAGCTCTAGCTCAGGGGAAACCGAGCAGTACTTC. The chain employs TRBV7-8 and TRBJ2-7, with a possible D match to TRBD1 (6 bases). Trimming removed 4 bases from V and 6 bases from J, with 16 bases in between. Germline V gene sequence: CDR1 SGHVS, CDR2 FQNEAQ. The CDR3 is 14 amino acids.